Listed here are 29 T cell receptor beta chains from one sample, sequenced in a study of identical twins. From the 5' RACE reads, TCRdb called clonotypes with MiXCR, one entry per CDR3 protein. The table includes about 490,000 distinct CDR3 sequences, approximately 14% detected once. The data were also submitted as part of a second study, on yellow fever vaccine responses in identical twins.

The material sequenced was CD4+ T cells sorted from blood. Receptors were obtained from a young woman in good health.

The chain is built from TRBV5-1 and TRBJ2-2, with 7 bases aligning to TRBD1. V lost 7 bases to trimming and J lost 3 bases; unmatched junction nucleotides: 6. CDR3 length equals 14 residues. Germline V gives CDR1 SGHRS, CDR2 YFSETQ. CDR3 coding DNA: TGCGCCAGCTCACGGGACAGTTACACCGGGGAGCTGTTTTTT. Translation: CASSRDSYTGELFF. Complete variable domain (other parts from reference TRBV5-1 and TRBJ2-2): KAGVTQTPRYLIKTRGQQVTLSCSPISGHRSVSWYQQTPGQGLQFLFEYFSETQRNKGNFPGRFSGRQFSNSRSEMNVSTLELGDSALYLCASSRDSYTGELFFGEGSRLTVL.

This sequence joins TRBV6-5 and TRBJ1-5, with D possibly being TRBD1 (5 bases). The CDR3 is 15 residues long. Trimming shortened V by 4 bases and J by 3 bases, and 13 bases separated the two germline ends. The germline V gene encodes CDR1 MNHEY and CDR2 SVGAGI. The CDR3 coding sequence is TGTGCCAGCAGTTTCCGTCAGGGTGACAATCAGCCCCAGCATTTT. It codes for CASSFRQGDNQPQHF.

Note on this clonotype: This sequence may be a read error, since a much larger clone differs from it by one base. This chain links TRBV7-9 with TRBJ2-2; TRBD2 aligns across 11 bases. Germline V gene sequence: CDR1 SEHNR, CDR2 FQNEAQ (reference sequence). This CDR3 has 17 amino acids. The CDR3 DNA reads TGTGCCAGCAGCTCGAGCGGGACTAGCGGTAACACCGGGGAGCTGCTTTTT. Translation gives CASSSSGTSGNTGELLF.

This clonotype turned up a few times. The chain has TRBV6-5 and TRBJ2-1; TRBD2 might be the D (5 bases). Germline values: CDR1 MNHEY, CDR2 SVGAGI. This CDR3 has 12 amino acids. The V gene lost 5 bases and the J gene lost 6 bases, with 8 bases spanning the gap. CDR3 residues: CASSRGSNEQFF. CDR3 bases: TGTGCCAGCAGTCGGGGAAGCAATGAGCAGTTCTTC.

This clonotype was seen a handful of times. CDR3 loop: CATRAISTDTQYF. Here the CDR3 DNA reads TGTGCCACCAGGGCGATTTCCACAGATACGCAGTATTTT. V usage is TRBV12-3 or TRBV12-4 and J usage is TRBJ2-3, with D perhaps matching TRBD1 (5 bases). CDR3 size: 13 residues. V lost 10 bases and J 2 bases, leaving 13 bases between the germline ends.

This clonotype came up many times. The CDR3 spells CSARDWELLKTQYF. CDR3 DNA: TGCAGTGCTAGAGACTGGGAGCTACTGAAGACCCAGTACTTC. The V call is TRBV20-1, the J call TRBJ2-5, with a possible D match to TRBD2 (5 bases). Germline CDR1 and CDR2: DFQATT and SNEGSKA (reference sequence). This CDR3 contains 14 residues. Trimming shortened V by 0 bases and J by 6 bases, and 14 bases separated the two germline ends.

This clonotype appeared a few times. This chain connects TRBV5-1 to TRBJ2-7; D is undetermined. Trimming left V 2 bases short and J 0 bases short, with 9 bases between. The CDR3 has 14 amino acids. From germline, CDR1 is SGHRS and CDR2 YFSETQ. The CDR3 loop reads CASSFELGSYEQYF. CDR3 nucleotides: TGCGCCAGCAGCTTTGAGTTGGGCTCCTACGAGCAGTACTTC.

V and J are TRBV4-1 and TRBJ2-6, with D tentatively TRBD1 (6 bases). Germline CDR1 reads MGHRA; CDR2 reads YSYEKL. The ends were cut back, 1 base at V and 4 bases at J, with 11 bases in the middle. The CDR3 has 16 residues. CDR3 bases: TGCGCCAGCAGCCAAGGGATGGGGGCCGGGGCCAACGTCCTGACTTTC. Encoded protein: CASSQGMGAGANVLTF.

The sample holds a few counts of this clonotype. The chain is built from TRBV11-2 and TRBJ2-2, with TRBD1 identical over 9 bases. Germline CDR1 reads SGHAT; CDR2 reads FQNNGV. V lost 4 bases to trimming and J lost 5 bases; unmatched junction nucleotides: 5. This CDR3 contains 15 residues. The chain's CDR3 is CASSWGQGLTGELFF. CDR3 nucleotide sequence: TGTGCCAGCAGCTGGGGACAGGGTCTTACCGGGGAGCTGTTTTTT. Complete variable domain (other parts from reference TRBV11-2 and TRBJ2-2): EAGVAQSPRYKIIEKRQSVAFWCNPISGHATLYWYQQILGQGPKLLIQFQNNGVVDDSQLPKDRFSAERLKGVDSTLKIQPAKLEDSAVYLCASSWGQGLTGELFFGEGSRLTVL.

In DNA, the CDR3 is TGTGCCAGCAGTTTAATCGGGAGGAGCTCCTACGAGCAGTACTTC. Translated: CASSLIGRSSYEQYF. The genes are TRBV28 and TRBJ2-7, with TRBD2 identical over 7 bases. V gave up 2 bases and J gave up 0 bases; unmatched junction bases: 4. Germline CDR1 MDHEN, CDR2 SYDVKM. The CDR3 extends over 15 amino acids. The full variable domain, completed using reference TRBV28 and TRBJ2-7, is DVKVTQSSRYLVKRTGEKVFLECVQDMDHENMFWYRQDPGLGLRLIYFSYDVKMKEKGDIPEGYSVSREKKERFSLILESASTNQTSMYLCASSLIGRSSYEQYFGPGTRLTVT.

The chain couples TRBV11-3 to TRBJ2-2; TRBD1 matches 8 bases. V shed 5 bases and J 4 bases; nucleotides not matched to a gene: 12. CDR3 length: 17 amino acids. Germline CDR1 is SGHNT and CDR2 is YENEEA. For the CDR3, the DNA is TGTGCCAGCAGCCAAGCCCCCGACAGGGGCGGCACCGGGGAGCTGTTTTTT. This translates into CASSQAPDRGGTGELFF.

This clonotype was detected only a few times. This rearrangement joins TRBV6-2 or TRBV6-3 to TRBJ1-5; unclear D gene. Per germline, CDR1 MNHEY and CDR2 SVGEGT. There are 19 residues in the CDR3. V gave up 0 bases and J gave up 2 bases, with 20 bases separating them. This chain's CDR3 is CASSYSGGFRFGGNQPQHF. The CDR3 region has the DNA TGTGCCAGCAGTTACTCTGGAGGGTTTCGTTTTGGGGGCAATCAGCCCCAGCATTTT.

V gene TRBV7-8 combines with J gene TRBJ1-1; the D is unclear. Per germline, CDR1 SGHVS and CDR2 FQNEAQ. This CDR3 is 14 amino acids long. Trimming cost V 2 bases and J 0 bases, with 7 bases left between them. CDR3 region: CASSLPSVNTEAFF. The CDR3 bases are TGTGCCAGCAGCTTACCGTCCGTGAACACTGAAGCTTTCTTT.

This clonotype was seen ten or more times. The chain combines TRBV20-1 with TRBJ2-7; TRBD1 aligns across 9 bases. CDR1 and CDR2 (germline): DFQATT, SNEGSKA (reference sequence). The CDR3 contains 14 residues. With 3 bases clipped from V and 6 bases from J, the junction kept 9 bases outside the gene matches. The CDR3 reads CSASPGQGPFEQYF. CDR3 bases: TGCAGTGCTAGCCCGGGACAGGGACCCTTCGAGCAGTACTTC.

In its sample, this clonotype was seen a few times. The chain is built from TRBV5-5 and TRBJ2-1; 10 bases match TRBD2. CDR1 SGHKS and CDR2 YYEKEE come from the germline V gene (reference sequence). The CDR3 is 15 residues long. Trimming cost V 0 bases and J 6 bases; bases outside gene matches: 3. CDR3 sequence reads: CASSLGSGRVNEQFF. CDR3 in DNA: TGTGCCAGCAGCTTGGGGAGCGGGAGGGTCAATGAGCAGTTCTTC.

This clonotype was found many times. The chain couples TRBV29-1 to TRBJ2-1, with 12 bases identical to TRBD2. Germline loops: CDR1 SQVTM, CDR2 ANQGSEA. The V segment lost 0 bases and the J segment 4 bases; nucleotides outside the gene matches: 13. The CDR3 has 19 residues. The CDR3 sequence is CSVEDLASGRASRYNEQFF. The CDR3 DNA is TGCAGCGTTGAAGATCTGGCTAGCGGGAGGGCCAGTAGGTACAATGAGCAGTTCTTC.

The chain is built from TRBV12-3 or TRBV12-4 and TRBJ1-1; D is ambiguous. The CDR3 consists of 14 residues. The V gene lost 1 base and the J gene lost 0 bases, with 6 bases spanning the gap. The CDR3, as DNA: TGTGCCAGCAGTTTAGGAGACATGAACACTGAAGCTTTCTTT. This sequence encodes CASSLGDMNTEAFF.

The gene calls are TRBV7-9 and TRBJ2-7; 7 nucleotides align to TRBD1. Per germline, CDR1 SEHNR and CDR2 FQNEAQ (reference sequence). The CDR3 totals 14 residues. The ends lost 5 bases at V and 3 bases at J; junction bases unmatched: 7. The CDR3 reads CASSPGTEYYEQYF. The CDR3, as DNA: TGTGCCAGCAGCCCCGGGACAGAATACTACGAGCAGTACTTC.

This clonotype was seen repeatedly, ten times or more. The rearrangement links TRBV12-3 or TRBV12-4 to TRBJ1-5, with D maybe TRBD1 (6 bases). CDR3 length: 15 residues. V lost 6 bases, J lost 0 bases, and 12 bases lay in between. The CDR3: CASSRTVGSNQPQHF. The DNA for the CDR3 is TGTGCCAGCAGCCGGACAGTGGGTAGCAATCAGCCCCAGCATTTT.

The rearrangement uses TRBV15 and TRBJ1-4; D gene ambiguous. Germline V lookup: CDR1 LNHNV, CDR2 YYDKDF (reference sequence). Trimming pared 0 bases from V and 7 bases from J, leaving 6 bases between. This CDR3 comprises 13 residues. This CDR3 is CATSRDLGEKLFF. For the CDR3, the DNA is TGTGCCACCAGCAGAGATTTGGGTGAAAAACTGTTTTTT.

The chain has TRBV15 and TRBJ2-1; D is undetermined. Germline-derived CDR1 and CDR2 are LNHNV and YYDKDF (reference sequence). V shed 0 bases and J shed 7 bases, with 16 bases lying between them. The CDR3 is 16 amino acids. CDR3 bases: TGTGCCACCAGCAGAGATGGCTCACGAGGCCGGAATGAGCAGTTCTTC. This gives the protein CATSRDGSRGRNEQFF. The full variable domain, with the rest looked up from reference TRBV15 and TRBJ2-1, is DAMVIQNPRYQVTQFGKPVTLSCSQTLNHNVMYWYQQKSSQAPKLLFHYYDKDFNNEADTPDNFQSRRPNTSFCFLDIRSPGLGDTAMYLCATSRDGSRGRNEQFFGPGTRLTVL.

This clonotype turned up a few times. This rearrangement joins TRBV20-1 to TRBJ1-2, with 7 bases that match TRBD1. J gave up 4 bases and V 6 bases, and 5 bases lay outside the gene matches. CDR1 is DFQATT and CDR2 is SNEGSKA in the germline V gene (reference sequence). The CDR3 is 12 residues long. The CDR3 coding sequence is TGCAGTGCCAGGGGGGTGTTCTATGGCTACACCTTC. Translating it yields CSARGVFYGYTF.

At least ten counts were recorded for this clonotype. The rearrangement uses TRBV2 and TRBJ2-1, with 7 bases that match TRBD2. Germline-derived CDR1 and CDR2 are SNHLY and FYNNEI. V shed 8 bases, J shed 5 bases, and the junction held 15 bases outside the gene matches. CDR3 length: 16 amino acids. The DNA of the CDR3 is TGTGCCAGCGCTGGGTTCACGGGGGGTTTCAACAATGAGCAGTTCTTC. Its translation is CASAGFTGGFNNEQFF.

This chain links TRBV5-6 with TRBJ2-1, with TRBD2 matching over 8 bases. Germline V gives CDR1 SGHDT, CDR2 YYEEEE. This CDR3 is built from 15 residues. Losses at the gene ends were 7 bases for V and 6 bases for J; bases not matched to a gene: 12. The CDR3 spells CASHPPAGEGNEQFF. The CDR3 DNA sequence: TGTGCCAGCCACCCTCCAGCGGGAGAGGGCAATGAGCAGTTCTTC.

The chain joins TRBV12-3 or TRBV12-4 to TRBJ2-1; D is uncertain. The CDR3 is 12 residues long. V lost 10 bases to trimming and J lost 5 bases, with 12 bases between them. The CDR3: CATQPLNNEQFF. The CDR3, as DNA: TGTGCCACCCAACCTTTGAACAATGAGCAGTTCTTC.

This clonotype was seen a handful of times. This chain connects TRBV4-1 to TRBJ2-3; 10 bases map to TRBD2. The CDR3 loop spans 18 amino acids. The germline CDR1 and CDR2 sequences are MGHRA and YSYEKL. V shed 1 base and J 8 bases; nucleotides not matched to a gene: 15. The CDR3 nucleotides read TGCGCCAGCAGCCAAGGCCAAGGACTAGCGGTACCGGTCAGTACGCAGTATTTT. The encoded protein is CASSQGQGLAVPVSTQYF.

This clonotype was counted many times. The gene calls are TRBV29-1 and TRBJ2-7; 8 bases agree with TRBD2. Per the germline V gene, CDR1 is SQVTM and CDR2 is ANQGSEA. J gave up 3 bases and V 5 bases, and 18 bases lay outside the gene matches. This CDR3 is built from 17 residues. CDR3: CSVLKLRAGGANYEQYF. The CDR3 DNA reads TGCAGCGTTTTAAAATTAAGGGCGGGGGGAGCTAACTACGAGCAGTACTTC.

DNA of the CDR3: TGTGCCAGCAGTTACCCCCAGGCAGGGGGCAACTATGGCTACACCTTC. Protein product: CASSYPQAGGNYGYTF. The V and J genes are TRBV6-5 and TRBJ1-2, with TRBD1 identical over 8 bases. This CDR3 region has 16 residues. The V gene end was trimmed by 2 bases and the J gene end by 2 bases; junction bases not matched to a gene: 7. Germline V gives CDR1 MNHEY, CDR2 SVGAGI.

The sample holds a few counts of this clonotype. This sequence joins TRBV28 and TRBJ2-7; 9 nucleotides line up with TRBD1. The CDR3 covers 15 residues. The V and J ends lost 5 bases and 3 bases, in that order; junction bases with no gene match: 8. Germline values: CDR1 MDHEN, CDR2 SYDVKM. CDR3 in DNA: TGTGCCAGCAGTCCGGCCCCGGGACAGGGCTACGAGCAGTACTTC. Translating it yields CASSPAPGQGYEQYF.